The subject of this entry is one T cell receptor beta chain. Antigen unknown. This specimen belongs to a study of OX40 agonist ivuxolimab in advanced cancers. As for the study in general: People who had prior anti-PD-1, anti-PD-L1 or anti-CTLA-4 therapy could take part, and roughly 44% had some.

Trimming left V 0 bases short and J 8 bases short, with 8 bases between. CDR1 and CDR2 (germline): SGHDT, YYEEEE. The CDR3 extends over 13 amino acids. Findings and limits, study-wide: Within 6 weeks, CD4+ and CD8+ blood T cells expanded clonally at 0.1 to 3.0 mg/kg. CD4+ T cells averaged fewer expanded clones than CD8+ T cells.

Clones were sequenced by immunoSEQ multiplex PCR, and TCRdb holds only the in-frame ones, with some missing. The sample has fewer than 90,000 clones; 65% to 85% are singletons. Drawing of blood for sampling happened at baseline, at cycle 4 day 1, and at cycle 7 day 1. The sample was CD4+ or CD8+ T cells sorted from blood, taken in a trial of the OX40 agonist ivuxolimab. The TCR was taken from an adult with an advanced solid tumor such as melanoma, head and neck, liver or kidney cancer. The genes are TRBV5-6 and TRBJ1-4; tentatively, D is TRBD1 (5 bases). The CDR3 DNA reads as TGTGCCAGCAGCTTGGAGCGGGGGGAAAAACTGTTTTTT. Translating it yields CASSLERGEKLFF.